The text below deals with one T cell receptor beta chain. Its antigen is undetermined. This entry belongs to a study of regulatory T cells in long-lasting Graves disease. Findings and limits, study-wide: Analyses excluded thyroid tissue, covering peripheral blood alone.

Time point indicated: persistent/refractory GD, antithyroid drugs over 5 years with positive TRAb. With RNA extracted from PBMCs as input, the TCR library was made. CDR3 regions were amplified by Arm-PCR using iRepertoire HTBI primers to build TCR beta libraries. MiXCR was run by TCRdb on the multiplex PCR reads, yielding one entry per CDR3 protein. The data hold a few hundred thousand distinct CDR3 sequences, with approximately 22% observed a single time. V was shortened by 3 bases and J by 5 bases, with 11 bases between the two germline ends. Germline V lookup: CDR1 DFQATT, CDR2 SNEGSKA (reference sequence). The CDR3 covers 12 residues.

The TCR originated in a female donor with Graves disease. The gene calls are TRBV20-1 and TRBJ2-7; D remains ambiguous. The material sequenced was peripheral blood mononuclear cells (PBMCs), taken when the disease was refractory, from a patient treated with antithyroid drugs. The CDR3 spells CSARIDPNEQYF. DNA of the CDR3: TGCAGTGCTAGGATCGACCCCAACGAGCAGTACTTC.